This TCR beta chain was identified during a study of T-cell reconstitution after alpha-beta-depleted transplantation in children. The CDR3 loop spans 14 amino acids. The V and J ends lost 2 bases and 6 bases respectively, with 10 bases between them. A few counts support this clonotype. Library preparation (for TCRbeta) was performed with unique molecular identifiers. TCRdb processed the PCR reads anew with MiXCR; each CDR3 protein has one entry. Here the sample spans 360,000 or so distinct CDR3 sequences, about 20% being singletons. The chain carries TRBV12-3 or TRBV12-4 and TRBJ2-2; TRBD2 is a possible D gene (7 bases). The TCR comes from a human donor who donated a stem cell graft to a child with acute myeloid leukemia. Sequenced material: PBMCs from the stem cell graft donor, taken from the stem cell graft. The CDR3 is CASSLTGGPGELFF. DNA of the CDR3: TGTGCCAGCAGTTTAACGGGGGGCCCCGGGGAGCTGTTTTTT.